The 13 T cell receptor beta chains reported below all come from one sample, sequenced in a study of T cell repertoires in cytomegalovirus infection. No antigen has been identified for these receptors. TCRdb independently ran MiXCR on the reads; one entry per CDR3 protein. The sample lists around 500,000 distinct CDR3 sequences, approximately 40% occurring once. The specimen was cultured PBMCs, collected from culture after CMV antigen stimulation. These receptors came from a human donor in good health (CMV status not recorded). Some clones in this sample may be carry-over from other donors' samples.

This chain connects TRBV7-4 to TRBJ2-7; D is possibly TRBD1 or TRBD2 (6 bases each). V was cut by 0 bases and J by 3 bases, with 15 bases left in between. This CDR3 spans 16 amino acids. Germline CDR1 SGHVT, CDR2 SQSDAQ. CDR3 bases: TGTGCCAGCAGCTTAGCGGGGGGCGCGAGTTACTACGAGCAGTACTTC. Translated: CASSLAGGASYYEQYF.

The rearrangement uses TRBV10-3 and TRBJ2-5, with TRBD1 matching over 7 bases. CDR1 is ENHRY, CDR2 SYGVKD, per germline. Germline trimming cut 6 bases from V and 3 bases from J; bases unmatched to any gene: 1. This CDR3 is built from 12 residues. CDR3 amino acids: CAISQGEETQYF. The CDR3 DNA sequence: TGTGCCATCAGCCAGGGGGAAGAGACCCAGTACTTC.

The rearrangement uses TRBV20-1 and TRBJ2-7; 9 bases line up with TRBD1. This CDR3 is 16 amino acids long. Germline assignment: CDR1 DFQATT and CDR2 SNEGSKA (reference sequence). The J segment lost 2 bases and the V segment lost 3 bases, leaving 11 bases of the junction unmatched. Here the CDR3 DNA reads TGCAGTGCTAGGGCCATGGGACAGGGTGTTACCTACGAGCAGTACTTC. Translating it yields CSARAMGQGVTYEQYF.

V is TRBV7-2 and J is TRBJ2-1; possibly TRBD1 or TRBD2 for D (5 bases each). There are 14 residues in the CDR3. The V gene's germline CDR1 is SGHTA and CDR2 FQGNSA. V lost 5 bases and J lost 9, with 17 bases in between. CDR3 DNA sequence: TGTGCCAGCAGCCGATCCGGGACCGCCCCTGAGCAGTTCTTC. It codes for CASSRSGTAPEQFF.

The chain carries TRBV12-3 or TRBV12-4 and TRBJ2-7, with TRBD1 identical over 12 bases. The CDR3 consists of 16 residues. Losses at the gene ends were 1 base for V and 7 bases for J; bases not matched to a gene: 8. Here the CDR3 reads CASSLVSGQGAWEQYF. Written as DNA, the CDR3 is TGTGCCAGCAGTTTAGTTTCGGGACAGGGGGCCTGGGAGCAGTACTTC.

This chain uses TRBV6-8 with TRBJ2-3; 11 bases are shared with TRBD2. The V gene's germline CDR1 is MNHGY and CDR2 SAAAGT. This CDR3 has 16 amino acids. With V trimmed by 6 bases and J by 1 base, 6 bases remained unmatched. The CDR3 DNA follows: TGTGCCAGCAGCCGGCAGACTAGCGGGGGCACAGATACGCAGTATTTT. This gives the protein CASSRQTSGGTDTQYF.

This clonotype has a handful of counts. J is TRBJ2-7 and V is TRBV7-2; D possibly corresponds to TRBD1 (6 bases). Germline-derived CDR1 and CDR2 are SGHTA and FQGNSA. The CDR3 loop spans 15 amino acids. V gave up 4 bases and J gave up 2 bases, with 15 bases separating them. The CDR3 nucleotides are TGTGCCAGCAGCTACACAGGGATGGGTACCTACGAGCAGTACTTC. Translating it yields CASSYTGMGTYEQYF.

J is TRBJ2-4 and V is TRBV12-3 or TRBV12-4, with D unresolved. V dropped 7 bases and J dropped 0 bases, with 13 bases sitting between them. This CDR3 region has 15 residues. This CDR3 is CASTNALGAKNIQYF. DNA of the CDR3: TGTGCCAGCACCAACGCCCTAGGAGCCAAAAACATTCAGTACTTC.

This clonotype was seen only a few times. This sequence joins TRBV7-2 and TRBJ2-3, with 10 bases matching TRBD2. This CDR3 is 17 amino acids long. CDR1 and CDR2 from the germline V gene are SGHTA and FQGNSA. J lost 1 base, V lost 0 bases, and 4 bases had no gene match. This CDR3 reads CASSLAPSGGGTDTQYF. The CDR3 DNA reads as TGTGCCAGCAGCTTAGCCCCCAGCGGGGGGGGCACAGATACGCAGTATTTT.

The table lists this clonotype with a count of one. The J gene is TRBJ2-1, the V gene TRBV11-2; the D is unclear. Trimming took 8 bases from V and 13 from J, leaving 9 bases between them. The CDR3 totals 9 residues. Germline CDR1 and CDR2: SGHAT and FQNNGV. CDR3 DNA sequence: TGTGCCAGCCCCCCCCCCCAGTTCTTC. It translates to CASPPPQFF.

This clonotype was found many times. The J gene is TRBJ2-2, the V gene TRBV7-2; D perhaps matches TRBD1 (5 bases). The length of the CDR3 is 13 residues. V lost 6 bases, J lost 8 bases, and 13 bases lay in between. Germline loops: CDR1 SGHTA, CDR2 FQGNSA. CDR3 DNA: TGTGCCAGCAGAGTCTCAGGGTTAGGGGAGCTGTTTTTT. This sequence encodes CASRVSGLGELFF.

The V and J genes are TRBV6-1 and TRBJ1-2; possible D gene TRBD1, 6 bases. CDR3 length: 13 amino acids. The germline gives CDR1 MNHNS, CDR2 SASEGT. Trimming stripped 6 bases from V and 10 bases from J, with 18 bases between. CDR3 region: CASRLQGPRDYTF. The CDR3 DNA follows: TGTGCCAGCAGACTTCAGGGGCCGAGAGACTACACCTTC.

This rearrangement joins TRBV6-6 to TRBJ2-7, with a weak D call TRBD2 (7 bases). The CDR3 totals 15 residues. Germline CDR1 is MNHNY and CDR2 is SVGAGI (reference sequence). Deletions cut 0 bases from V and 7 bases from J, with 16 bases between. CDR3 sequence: CASSYSGGALREQYF. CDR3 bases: TGTGCCAGCAGTTACTCGGGGGGGGCACTACGGGAGCAGTACTTC.